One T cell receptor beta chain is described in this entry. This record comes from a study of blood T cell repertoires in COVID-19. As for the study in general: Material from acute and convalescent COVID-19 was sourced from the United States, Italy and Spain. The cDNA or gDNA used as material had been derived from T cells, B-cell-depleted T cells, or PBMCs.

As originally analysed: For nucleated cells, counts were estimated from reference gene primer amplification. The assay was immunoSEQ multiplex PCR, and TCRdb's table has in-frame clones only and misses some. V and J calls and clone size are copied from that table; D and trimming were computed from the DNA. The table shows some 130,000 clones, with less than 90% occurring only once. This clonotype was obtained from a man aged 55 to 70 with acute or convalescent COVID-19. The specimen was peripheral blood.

CDR3 amino acids: CASSPPGGDTEAFF. CDR3 coding DNA: TGTGCCAGTAGTCCTCCTGGGGGGGACACTGAAGCTTTCTTT. The gene calls are TRBV19 and TRBJ1-1; a weak D match, TRBD1 (5 bases). The CDR3 extends over 14 amino acids. Looked up from germline, CDR1 is LNHDA and CDR2 is SQIVND (reference sequence). V dropped 5 bases and J dropped 3 bases, with 13 bases sitting between them.